The 27 T cell receptor beta chains below come from one sample, sequenced in a study of monozygotic twins with inflammatory bowel disease. Using the 5' RACE reads, TCRdb records one entry per CDR3 protein without DNA. The table for this sample gives 150,000 or so distinct CDR3 sequences. The sequenced sample was blood. These receptors were obtained from a human donor with ulcerative colitis or Crohn's disease, or a healthy co-twin of an affected twin (not recorded which).

The chain links TRBV24-1 to TRBJ2-3; TCRdb's D call of TRBD1 is untestable without DNA. The CDR3 spans 15 residues. Per germline, CDR1 KGHDR and CDR2 SFDVKD. CDR3 sequence reads: CATSDDRTSTDTQYF.

The rearrangement links TRBV6-5 to TRBJ1-1; TCRdb calls TRBD1, which cannot be checked without DNA. Germline-derived CDR1 and CDR2 are MNHEY and SVGAGI. The CDR3 is made up of 16 amino acids. CDR3 loop: CASSYGVLGGDAKGVF.

V usage is TRBV29-1 and J usage is TRBJ2-7; TCRdb gives TRBD1 as the D gene, but with no DNA this cannot be confirmed. Per the germline V gene, CDR1 is SQVTM and CDR2 is ANQGSEA. The CDR3 spans 14 residues. CDR3 amino acids: CSAATAPSSYEQYF.

The chain uses TRBV29-1 and TRBJ2-5; TCRdb indicates TRBD1, and absent DNA this call remains unverified. Germline lookup yields CDR1 SQVTM and CDR2 ANQGSEA. The CDR3 extends over 12 amino acids. The CDR3 protein is CSVPTGSETQYF.

V is TRBV7-8 and J is TRBJ1-6; checking the TCRdb D call of TRBD1 is not possible without DNA. Germline assignment: CDR1 SGHVS and CDR2 FQNEAQ. The CDR3 length is 14 residues. CDR3 loop: CASSLFRADSPLHF.

The chain links TRBV18 to TRBJ2-7. Germline V lookup: CDR1 KGHSH, CDR2 LQKENI. The length of the CDR3 is 16 residues. This CDR3 is CASSPQGGRSSYEQYF.

The rearrangement links TRBV4-3 to TRBJ2-7; with no DNA, the TCRdb D assignment of TRBD2 cannot be verified. Germline CDR1 reads LGHNA; CDR2 reads YSLEER. The CDR3 is 17 residues long. CDR3 protein: CASSLLGVSGRRYEQYF.

V usage is TRBV20-1 and J usage is TRBJ2-2; TCRdb outputs TRBD2, but without DNA this stays unchecked. This CDR3 is built from 16 residues. Per the germline V gene, CDR1 is DFQATT and CDR2 is SNEGSKA (reference sequence). The CDR3 spells CSASPPSSGGTGELFF.

The chain joins TRBV12-2 to TRBJ2-7. TRBV12-2 is deemed a pseudogene. CDR3 length: 15 amino acids. CDR3 amino acids: CASRLIGRSSYEQYF.

This chain connects TRBV5-5 to TRBJ2-1. Germline loops: CDR1 SGHKS, CDR2 YYEKEE (reference sequence). This CDR3 is built from 14 residues. The CDR3 sequence: CASSFGGSYNEQFF.

This chain connects TRBV28 to TRBJ2-7; TCRdb gives TRBD1 as the D gene, but with no DNA this cannot be confirmed. Germline V gene sequence: CDR1 MDHEN, CDR2 SYDVKM. CDR3 length: 15 amino acids. The CDR3 sequence: CASSTRGGRLYRQYF.

The chain is built from TRBV7-3 and TRBJ1-2. CDR1 is SGHTA and CDR2 is FQGTGA in the germline V gene. CDR3 length: 13 amino acids. The CDR3 protein is CASSLKANYGYTF.

The genes are TRBV5-5 and TRBJ1-5. Per the germline V gene, CDR1 is SGHKS and CDR2 is YYEKEE (reference sequence). The CDR3 covers 13 residues. This CDR3 is CASSLAGTEPQHF.

The chain combines TRBV18 with TRBJ1-1; as DNA is missing, the TRBD1 call by TCRdb cannot be tested. Germline V gives CDR1 KGHSH, CDR2 LQKENI. The CDR3 length is 13 residues. CDR3 amino acids: CASSPWGYTEAFF.

The chain uses TRBV20-1 and TRBJ2-3; TCRdb's D call, TRBD2, is unchecked because there is no DNA. The CDR3 contains 14 residues. Germline loops: CDR1 DFQATT, CDR2 SNEGSKA (reference sequence). CDR3 protein: CSASGLAGTDTQYF.

The V gene is TRBV3-1, the J gene TRBJ1-1. The CDR3 has 13 amino acids. The germline gives CDR1 LGHDT, CDR2 YNNKEL (reference sequence). This chain's CDR3 is CASSRGRQLEAFF.

This rearrangement joins TRBV3-1 to TRBJ2-1; TCRdb reports TRBD1, a call that lacks DNA to check it against. The CDR3 totals 14 residues. Per the germline V gene, CDR1 is LGHDT and CDR2 is YNNKEL (reference sequence). The CDR3 region is CASSREGVANEQFF.

This sequence joins TRBV11-2 and TRBJ1-1. This CDR3 is built from 15 residues. Germline assignment: CDR1 SGHAT and CDR2 FQNNGV. The CDR3 sequence is CASSLVTATNTEAFF. Full variable domain (rest looked up from reference TRBV11-2 and TRBJ1-1): EAGVAQSPRYKIIEKRQSVAFWCNPISGHATLYWYQQILGQGPKLLIQFQNNGVVDDSQLPKDRFSAERLKGVDSTLKIQPAKLEDSAVYLCASSLVTATNTEAFFGQGTRLTVV.

V usage is TRBV5-1 and J usage is TRBJ2-5; TCRdb picks TRBD2, but there is no DNA to check that call. Germline assignment: CDR1 SGHRS and CDR2 YFSETQ. There are 14 residues in the CDR3. The CDR3 sequence is CASSLSAGQETQYF. The complete variable domain, with remaining parts taken from reference TRBV5-1 and TRBJ2-5, reads KAGVTQTPRYLIKTRGQQVTLSCSPISGHRSVSWYQQTPGQGLQFLFEYFSETQRNKGNFPGRFSGRQFSNSRSEMNVSTLELGDSALYLCASSLSAGQETQYFGPGTRLLVL.

The chain joins TRBV5-1 to TRBJ1-1. This CDR3 is 15 amino acids long. The germline V gene encodes CDR1 SGHRS and CDR2 YFSETQ. This CDR3 is CASSLEGPPNTEAFF.

CDR3 in amino acids: CASSPPGSATGADTQYF. The rearrangement links TRBV18 to TRBJ2-3; with no DNA, the TCRdb D assignment of TRBD1 cannot be verified. In germline, CDR1 is KGHSH, CDR2 LQKENI. This CDR3 has 17 amino acids.

The rearrangement links TRBV27 to TRBJ2-2; TCRdb outputs TRBD1, but without DNA this stays unchecked. In germline, CDR1 is MNHEY, CDR2 SMNVEV (reference sequence). The CDR3 has 16 residues. The CDR3 loop is CASSPGQGAPTGELFF.

The chain links TRBV4-2 to TRBJ1-1. Germline lookup yields CDR1 LGHNA and CDR2 YNFKEQ. CDR3 length: 12 amino acids. CDR3 amino acids: CASSQGGREAFF.

This chain joins TRBV7-2 and TRBJ1-6. The CDR3 has 14 amino acids. The germline V gene encodes CDR1 SGHTA and CDR2 FQGNSA. CDR3 sequence: CASSLVTLDSPLHF.

V gene TRBV20-1 combines with J gene TRBJ2-1; the TCRdb call, TRBD2, lacks DNA for checking. CDR3 length equals 13 residues. Germline V gives CDR1 DFQATT, CDR2 SNEGSKA (reference sequence). CDR3 residues: CSAIAGRYNEQFF.

V usage is TRBV7-9 and J usage is TRBJ2-2; TCRdb lists TRBD2, though no DNA is available to test this call. This CDR3 contains 14 residues. CDR1 is SEHNR, CDR2 FQNEAQ, per germline (reference sequence). CDR3 loop: CANSLLNGGGELFF.

V usage is TRBV4-2 and J usage is TRBJ1-1. The CDR3 sequence is 14 residues long. Germline V gene lookup returns CDR1 LGHNA and CDR2 YNFKEQ. This chain's CDR3 is CASSQAQRGTEAFF.